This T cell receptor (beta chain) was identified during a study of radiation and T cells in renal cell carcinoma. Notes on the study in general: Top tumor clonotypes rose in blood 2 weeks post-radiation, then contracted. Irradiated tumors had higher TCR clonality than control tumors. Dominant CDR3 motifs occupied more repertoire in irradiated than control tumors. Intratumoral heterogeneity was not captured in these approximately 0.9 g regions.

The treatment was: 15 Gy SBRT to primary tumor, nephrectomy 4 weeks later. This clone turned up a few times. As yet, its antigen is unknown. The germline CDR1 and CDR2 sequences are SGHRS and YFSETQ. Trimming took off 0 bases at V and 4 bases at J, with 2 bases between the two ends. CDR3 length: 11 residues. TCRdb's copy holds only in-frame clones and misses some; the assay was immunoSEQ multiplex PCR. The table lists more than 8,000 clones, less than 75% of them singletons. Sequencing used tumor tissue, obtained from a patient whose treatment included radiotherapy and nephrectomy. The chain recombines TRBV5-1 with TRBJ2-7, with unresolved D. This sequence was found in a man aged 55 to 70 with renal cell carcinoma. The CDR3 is CASSLGYEQYF. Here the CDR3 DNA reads TGCGCCAGCAGCTTGGGATACGAGCAGTACTTC. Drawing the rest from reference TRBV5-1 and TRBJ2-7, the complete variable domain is KAGVTQTPRYLIKTRGQQVTLSCSPISGHRSVSWYQQTPGQGLQFLFEYFSETQRNKGNFPGRFSGRQFSNSRSEMNVSTLELGDSALYLCASSLGYEQYFGPGTRLTVT.